Below are 21 T cell receptor beta chains sequenced from a single sample in a study of T cells in Graves' hyperthyroidism and ophthalmopathy. Regions amplified from RNA transcripts were the TCR beta CDR3 regions. The TCR CDR3 first-round RT-PCR relied on the HTBI primer set. TCRdb recomputed calls from the multiplex PCR reads with MiXCR, one row per CDR3 protein. The sample contains 500,000 to 600,000 distinct CDR3 sequences, about 45% of which appear only once. The sample taken for sequencing was peripheral blood or thyroid tissue (not recorded which). The source of these receptors is a woman under 30 with Graves' hyperthyroidism.

CDR3 DNA: TGTGCCACGGGCGAGGGGGGAGCCTACGAGCAGTACTTC. Protein sequence: CATGEGGAYEQYF. J is TRBJ2-7 and V is TRBV12-3 or TRBV12-4; TRBD1 or TRBD2 may be the D gene (6 bases each). Trimming pared 10 bases from V and 2 bases from J, leaving 15 bases between. The CDR3 spans 13 residues.

V gene TRBV15 combines with J gene TRBJ2-7, with 7 bases that match TRBD2. CDR3 length equals 14 residues. V lost 0 bases, J lost 4 bases, and 3 bases stayed unmatched. Germline CDR1 reads LNHNV; CDR2 reads YYDKDF (reference sequence). In DNA form, the CDR3 reads TGTGCCACCAGCAGAGAGGGGGGAGGGTACGAGCAGTACTTC. Residues: CATSREGGGYEQYF.

This clonotype was counted many times. The chain links TRBV5-1 to TRBJ1-2, with D unclear. Trimming removed 0 bases at V and 0 bases at J, with 6 bases between. The V gene's germline CDR1 is SGHRS and CDR2 YFSETQ. The CDR3 runs 14 residues. Here the CDR3 DNA reads TGCGCCAGCAGCTTGGGAGCAGCTAACTATGGCTACACCTTC. Translation gives CASSLGAANYGYTF.

This clonotype was found many times. The rearrangement links TRBV6-5 to TRBJ1-2, with unresolved D. Germline V lookup: CDR1 MNHEY, CDR2 SVGAGI. Trimming left V 2 bases short and J 3 bases short, with 7 bases between. The CDR3 extends over 13 amino acids. The CDR3: CASSYGSDYGYTF. Here the CDR3 DNA reads TGTGCCAGCAGTTACGGGTCGGACTATGGCTACACCTTC.

The rearrangement uses TRBV9 and TRBJ2-2; possibly TRBD1 for D (6 bases). This CDR3 region has 15 residues. The V gene lost 4 bases and the J gene lost 2 bases, with 12 bases spanning the gap. CDR1 is SGDLS and CDR2 is YYNGEE in the germline V gene. The chain's CDR3 is CASSPAGVNTGELFF. The DNA of the CDR3 is TGTGCCAGCAGCCCCGCAGGGGTCAACACCGGGGAGCTGTTTTTT.

As for this clonotype: Compared with germline, one end of the junction differs, possibly owing to a read error. This chain links TRBV15 with TRBJ2-6; D possibly corresponds to TRBD1 (6 bases). The germline V gene has CDR1 LNHNV and CDR2 YYDKDF (reference sequence). The CDR3 is made up of 16 amino acids. The CDR3 region has the DNA TGTGCCGCCAGCAGAGATATGGGGGCTTTTCTTATACGTCGAGCTTTC. It specifies CAASRDMGAFLIRRAF. Complete variable domain (other parts from reference TRBV15 and TRBJ2-6): DAMVIQNPRYQVTQFGKPVTLSCSQTLNHNVMYWYQQKSSQAPKLLFHYYDKDFNNEADTPDNFQSRRPNTSFCFLDIRSPGLGDTAMYLCAASRDMGAFLIRRAFGAGSRLTVL.

The rearrangement joins TRBV28 to TRBJ1-4; tentatively, D is TRBD1 (5 bases). The CDR3 loop spans 15 amino acids. Trimming shortened V by 6 bases and J by 3 bases, and 14 bases separated the two germline ends. Germline V CDR1 and CDR2: MDHEN, SYDVKM. For the CDR3, the DNA is TGTGCCAGCAGGCGCAGGGATTGGGCTAATGAAAAACTGTTTTTT. Its protein product is CASRRRDWANEKLFF.

About this clonotype itself: Given the absence of the conserved phenylalanine or tryptophan at the CDR3 end, a read error is likely. The limits of the CDR3 on the DNA are not certain, so only TCRdb's listed CDR3 is given. This chain connects TRBV2 to TRBJ1-1. Germline loops: CDR1 SNHLY, CDR2 FYNNEI. The CDR3 adds up to 9 amino acids, both ends counted. Here the CDR3 reads CASSVPGLA.

This chain links TRBV14 with TRBJ1-5; D not certain. The CDR3 spans 13 residues. Looked up from germline, CDR1 is SGHDN and CDR2 is FVKESK. V lost 0 bases and J lost 11, with 11 bases in between. CDR3 bases: TGTGCCAGCAGCCAAGATTTGCGGGAGACCCAGCATTTT. Translated, it gives CASSQDLRETQHF.

This clonotype was detected a few times. The V and J genes are TRBV7-8 and TRBJ2-3; D uncertain. The CDR3 consists of 13 residues. Trimming stripped 0 bases from V and 4 bases from J, with 5 bases between. Germline V gene lookup returns CDR1 SGHVS and CDR2 FQNEAQ. The CDR3 nucleotides are TGTGCCAGCAGCTTAGCGTTATCAGATACGCAGTATTTT. Translated, it gives CASSLALSDTQYF.

This clonotype was seen ten or more times. A read error may be the cause here, since a much bigger clone is one base away. J is TRBJ2-7 and V is TRBV7-9; TRBD1 matches 8 bases. There are 14 residues in the CDR3. The ends lost 5 bases at V and 3 bases at J; junction bases unmatched: 6. The germline V gene has CDR1 SEHNR and CDR2 FQNEAQ (reference sequence). CDR3 loop: CASSPRDRNYEQYF. DNA for the CDR3: TGTGCCAGCAGCCCCCGGGACAGGAACTACGAGCAGTACTTC.

Many counts were recorded for this clonotype. CDR3 nucleotide sequence: TGCGCCAGCAGCACCCAGCGGGACAATTACCTTTTGGACACTGAAGCTTTCTTT. Its protein is CASSTQRDNYLLDTEAFF. The chain has TRBV4-3 and TRBJ1-1; the D gene is possibly TRBD1 (6 bases). Germline V CDR1 and CDR2: LGHNA, YSLEER. This CDR3 spans 18 amino acids. V was cut by 5 bases and J by 3 bases, with 25 bases left in between.

For this clonotype: This may come from a read error, since a much larger clone is one base off. V usage is TRBV3-1 and J usage is TRBJ1-2; no definite D call. This CDR3 has 12 residues. Trimming left V 3 bases short and J 10 bases short, with 12 bases between. Germline V gene sequence: CDR1 LGHDT, CDR2 YNNKEL (reference sequence). The CDR3 bases are TGTGCCAGCAGCCATGATAGGAGAACCTACACCTTC. As protein: CASSHDRRTYTF. The full variable domain, with the rest looked up from reference TRBV3-1 and TRBJ1-2, is DTAVSQTPKYLVTQMGNDKSIKCEQNLGHDTMYWYKQDSKKFLKIMFSYNNKELIINETVPNRFSPKSPDKAHLNLHINSLELGDSAVYFCASSHDRRTYTFGSGTRLTVV.

Ten or more counts support this clonotype. The rearrangement links TRBV11-2 to TRBJ1-3; D not certain. Trimming took 6 bases from V and 4 from J, leaving 13 bases between them. The CDR3 has 14 amino acids. Germline V gene data show CDR1 as SGHAT and CDR2 as FQNNGV. CDR3 loop: CASRPSFRGNTIYF. CDR3 nucleotides: TGTGCCAGCAGACCAAGTTTTAGGGGAAACACCATATATTTT.

This clonotype was observed many times. This chain connects TRBV5-1 to TRBJ1-5; tentative D call: TRBD1 (6 bases). CDR3 length: 13 amino acids. Germline loops: CDR1 SGHRS, CDR2 YFSETQ. V was shortened by 7 bases and J by 7 bases, with 15 bases between the two germline ends. The CDR3 DNA sequence: TGCGCCAGCGGCGCAACAGGGACCCAGCCCCAGCATTTT. Amino acid sequence: CASGATGTQPQHF.

The table lists this clonotype with many counts. This chain uses TRBV3-1 with TRBJ1-5; no definite D call. CDR3 length: 14 amino acids. Between the trimmed V and J ends, which lost 5 bases and 2 bases, there was a span of 10 bases. Per the germline V gene, CDR1 is LGHDT and CDR2 is YNNKEL (reference sequence). CDR3 DNA: TGTGCCAGCAGCTCAGAGGGTGGCAATCAGCCCCAGCATTTT. This codes for CASSSEGGNQPQHF.

This clonotype came up many times. This chain uses TRBV28 with TRBJ2-5; tentative D call: TRBD1 (6 bases). The CDR3 runs 14 residues. V lost 8 bases to trimming and J lost 0 bases, with 13 bases between them. Per the germline V gene, CDR1 is MDHEN and CDR2 is SYDVKM. The CDR3 region is CASLTGSYQETQYF. In DNA, the CDR3 is TGTGCCAGCCTCACAGGGTCGTACCAAGAGACCCAGTACTTC.

With respect to this clonotype: Because it lacks the conserved phenylalanine or tryptophan at the end, this CDR3 is likely a read error. The V call is TRBV7-2, the J call TRBJ2-1; a possible D gene is TRBD2 (5 bases). This CDR3 contains 13 residues. The germline CDR1 and CDR2 sequences are SGHTA and FQGNSA. The V and J ends lost 2 bases and 7 bases respectively, with 9 bases between them. CDR3: CASSLSGSNEQFL. The CDR3 region has the DNA TGTGCCAGCAGCTTAAGTGGGAGTAATGAGCAGTTCCTC.

This clonotype is a singleton in its sample. The J gene is TRBJ2-5, the V gene TRBV7-9; 7 bases match TRBD2. Trimming took 3 bases from V and 5 from J; bases not matched to a gene: 9. The CDR3 runs 15 residues. Germline assignment: CDR1 SEHNR and CDR2 FQNEAQ (reference sequence). In DNA, the CDR3 is TGTGCCAGCAGCTTGGATGGGAGGGGATATGAGACCCAGTACTTC. Residues: CASSLDGRGYETQYF.

The V gene is TRBV7-7, the J gene TRBJ2-3; unclear D gene. Trimming cost V 1 base and J 2 bases, with 13 bases left between them. Germline V CDR1 and CDR2: SSHAT, FNYEAQ (reference sequence). This CDR3 region has 16 residues. CDR3: CASSLVTIRYTDTQYF. CDR3 nucleotide sequence: TGTGCCAGCAGCTTAGTCACTATCCGATACACAGATACGCAGTATTTT.

This clonotype has ten or more counts. The rearrangement uses TRBV20-1 and TRBJ1-1; D may be TRBD1 (6 bases). CDR3 size: 16 residues. With 0 bases removed from V and 0 bases from J, the gap between germline ends came to 14 bases. Germline CDR1 DFQATT, CDR2 SNEGSKA (reference sequence). The CDR3 region is CSARDPRQGMNTEAFF. Here the CDR3 DNA reads TGCAGTGCTAGAGATCCGCGGCAGGGGATGAACACTGAAGCTTTCTTT.